Following are 29 T cell receptor beta chains from one sample sequenced in a study of vaccination effects on CD4 cells after COVID-19. Prior to sequencing, the ViraFEST assay stimulated PBMC with viral peptide pools, which expanded the antigen-specific CD4+ T cells. The culture ran for roughly 10 days before CD4+ T cells were isolated. People in the vaccine group had not been infected with SARS-CoV-2 before, and their nucleocapsid antibodies were negative. Profiled with immunoSEQ multiplex PCR; TCRdb holds only in-frame clones, not every one. This table holds tens of thousands of clones, about two thirds found once. These receptors have no known antigen. This specimen was CD4+ T cells from PBMCs cultured with SARS-CoV-2 spike peptides, taken before COVID-19 vaccination. These receptors came from a human donor who received a COVID-19 vaccine.

The J gene is TRBJ2-7, the V gene TRBV7-9, with TRBD1 as a possible D gene (7 bases). The germline gives CDR1 SEHNR, CDR2 FQNEAQ (reference sequence). The CDR3 spans 14 residues. V gave up 2 bases and J gave up 3 bases, with 11 bases separating them. CDR3: CASSLPGGGYEQYF. For the CDR3, the DNA is TGTGCCAGCAGCTTACCAGGGGGAGGCTACGAGCAGTACTTC.

The gene calls are TRBV27 and TRBJ1-2; unclear D gene. Germline lookup yields CDR1 MNHEY and CDR2 SMNVEV (reference sequence). The V and J ends lost 6 bases and 1 base respectively, with 21 bases between them. The CDR3 has 17 amino acids. CDR3 loop: CASSRTTTLGRNYGYTF. CDR3 in DNA: TGTGCCAGCAGCCGAACCACCACCCTAGGCCGTAACTATGGCTACACCTTC.

The chain employs TRBV5-4 and TRBJ1-1; D call uncertain. This CDR3 has 15 amino acids. Trimming removed 6 bases at V and 1 base at J, with 16 bases between. Germline V gene lookup returns CDR1 SGHNT and CDR2 YYREEE (reference sequence). The DNA for the CDR3 is TGTGCCAGCACCGACGGGCTTCGGTCGAACACTGAAGCTTTCTTT. Protein: CASTDGLRSNTEAFF.

CDR3 residues: CASCLRGGSDTQYF. The CDR3, as DNA: TGTGCCAGCTGTCTGCGGGGGGGCTCAGATACGCAGTATTTT. The V call is TRBV3-1 (or the pseudogene TRBV3-2), the J call TRBJ2-3, with TRBD2 matching 9 bases. There are 14 residues in the CDR3. Losses at the gene ends were 8 bases for V and 4 bases for J; bases not matched to a gene: 7. Germline V gene sequence: CDR1 LGHDT, CDR2 YNNKEL (reference sequence).

V is TRBV9 and J is TRBJ1-2; TRBD1 might be the D (5 bases). V shed 0 bases and J shed 2 bases, with 11 bases lying between them. The germline V gene has CDR1 SGDLS and CDR2 YYNGEE. CDR3 length equals 15 residues. For the CDR3, the DNA is TGTGCCAGCAGCGTAGGACAGCTTCTGAACTATGGCTACACCTTC. The encoded protein is CASSVGQLLNYGYTF.

This clone turned up a few times. V is TRBV29-1 and J is TRBJ2-3, with TRBD1 identical over 8 bases. The CDR3 sequence is 14 residues long. Unmatched junction bases numbered 3, after V lost 4 bases and J lost 0 bases. Germline V CDR1 and CDR2: SQVTM, ANQGSEA. The CDR3 coding sequence is TGCAGCGTTGGGGACAGGCCTAGCACAGATACGCAGTATTTT. Translating it yields CSVGDRPSTDTQYF.

This clone counts as medium-sized. This rearrangement joins TRBV18 to TRBJ1-2; tentative D call: TRBD1 (6 bases). With 6 bases removed from V and 7 bases from J, the gap between germline ends came to 21 bases. This CDR3 comprises 15 residues. Germline V CDR1 and CDR2: KGHSH, LQKENI. The CDR3 DNA reads TGTGCCAGCTCGGCGACCGGGACACCGGCGGGTGGCTACACCTTC. Translation gives CASSATGTPAGGYTF.

V is TRBV28 and J is TRBJ2-3; D is uncertain. The V end was cut by 1 base, the J end by 1 base, with 6 bases between. Per the germline V gene, CDR1 is MDHEN and CDR2 is SYDVKM. The CDR3 totals 14 residues. CDR3 DNA sequence: TGTGCCAGCAGTTTATACTATCGCACAGATACGCAGTATTTT. It specifies CASSLYYRTDTQYF.

The rearrangement uses TRBV6-6 and TRBJ1-5; 9 positions match TRBD1. V trimming: 4 bases; J trimming: 6 bases; junction bases outside the gene matches: 7. The germline V gene has CDR1 MNHNY and CDR2 SVGAGI (reference sequence). CDR3 size: 15 residues. The CDR3 DNA sequence: TGTGCCAGCAGTTTACTACAGGGGGCAGGTCAGCCCCAGCATTTT. Protein sequence: CASSLLQGAGQPQHF.

J is TRBJ1-1 and V is TRBV11-2, with D unclear. Trimming took off 4 bases at V and 4 bases at J, with 13 bases between the two ends. CDR1 and CDR2 (germline): SGHAT, FQNNGV. The CDR3 runs to 14 residues. CDR3 DNA: TGTGCCAGCAGCTCCAGTTTTGGACCCACTGAAGCTTTCTTT. It is translated as CASSSSFGPTEAFF.

On this clone: Distinct nucleotide sequences in the sample also encode this CDR3. J is TRBJ1-6 and V is TRBV3-1 (or the pseudogene TRBV3-2); D possibly corresponds to TRBD1 (5 bases). Looked up from germline, CDR1 is LGHDT and CDR2 is YNNKEL (reference sequence). V gave up 1 base and J gave up 7 bases, with 8 bases separating them. The CDR3 sequence is 14 residues long. CDR3 bases: TGTGCCAGCAGCCAAGGCAGGGCAAATTCACCCCTCCACTTT. Translation: CASSQGRANSPLHF.

The V call is TRBV6-5, the J call TRBJ2-5, with TRBD2 matching over 12 bases. Germline V lookup: CDR1 MNHEY, CDR2 SVGAGI. The CDR3 length is 15 residues. V was clipped by 6 bases and J by 5 bases; unmatched bases: 7. The CDR3 sequence is CASRPSGGASETQYF. CDR3 DNA: TGTGCCAGCAGACCTAGCGGGGGGGCCAGCGAGACCCAGTACTTC.

CDR3 DNA: TGTGCCAGCAGCTTCGGACGCCTGAACACTGAAGCTTTCTTT. Its protein product is CASSFGRLNTEAFF. This chain uses TRBV5-5 with TRBJ1-1, with D unclear. Germline V gene lookup returns CDR1 SGHKS and CDR2 YYEKEE (reference sequence). V was cut by 2 bases and J by 0 bases, with 8 bases left in between. The CDR3 runs to 14 residues.

This clone was counted a few times. The chain carries TRBV28 and TRBJ1-6; no firm D call. Germline values: CDR1 MDHEN, CDR2 SYDVKM. This CDR3 contains 14 residues. Deletions cut 7 bases from V and 2 bases from J, with 9 bases between. The CDR3 sequence is CASIPGTYNSPLHF. CDR3 coding DNA: TGTGCCAGCATACCGGGCACCTATAATTCACCCCTCCACTTT.

The chain joins TRBV2 to TRBJ1-1; 7 positions match TRBD1. The CDR3 length is 15 residues. The germline gives CDR1 SNHLY, CDR2 FYNNEI. V lost 7 bases, J lost 5 bases, and 13 bases stayed unmatched. Written as DNA, the CDR3 is TGTGCCAGCAACCCAGGGGGGGGGTGGCGGACTGAAGCTTTCTTT. It codes for CASNPGGGWRTEAFF.

A few counts support this clone. This chain connects TRBV3-1 (or the pseudogene TRBV3-2) to TRBJ1-4; D gene uncertain. The germline V gene has CDR1 LGHDT and CDR2 YNNKEL (reference sequence). This CDR3 has 13 amino acids. With 5 bases removed from V and 3 bases from J, the gap between germline ends came to 7 bases. In DNA, the CDR3 is TGTGCCAGCAGCTCAAGAGCTAATGAAAAACTGTTTTTT. Residues: CASSSRANEKLFF.

The chain carries TRBV7-6 and TRBJ2-1; 10 bases agree with TRBD2. In germline, CDR1 is SGHVS, CDR2 FNYEAQ. V dropped 5 bases and J dropped 6; count of bases not matched to a gene: 10. The CDR3 is made up of 16 amino acids. In nucleotides, the CDR3 is TGTGCCAGCAGCGCTGTTCGGGCTAGCGGGGGCAATGAGCAGTTCTTC. It encodes CASSAVRASGGNEQFF.

The chain is built from TRBV6-5 and TRBJ2-7; TRBD1 matches 9 bases. V gave up 6 bases and J gave up 2 bases; unmatched junction bases: 5. Germline V gives CDR1 MNHEY, CDR2 SVGAGI. This CDR3 has 14 amino acids. The CDR3 DNA is TGTGCCAGCAGGGGGGGACAGGGAGCCTACGAGCAGTACTTC. Its translation is CASRGGQGAYEQYF.

The chain carries TRBV7-9 and TRBJ1-2, with unresolved D. The germline gives CDR1 SEHNR, CDR2 FQNEAQ (reference sequence). This CDR3 region has 16 residues. Trimming shortened V by 6 bases and J by 4 bases, and 21 bases separated the two germline ends. The CDR3 coding sequence is TGTGCCAGCAGTCCAGTTTACGGGGATCCGTTCTATGGCTACACCTTC. Protein sequence: CASSPVYGDPFYGYTF. The entire variable domain, with the rest obtained from reference TRBV7-9 and TRBJ1-2, is as follows: DTGVSQNPRHKITKRGQNVTFRCDPISEHNRLYWYRQTLGQGPEFLTYFQNEAQLEKSRLLSDRFSAERPKGSFSTLEIQRTEQGDSAMYLCASSPVYGDPFYGYTFGSGTRLTVV.

To note about this clone: This could be a read error, since a much larger clone is one nucleotide away. This chain links TRBV5-1 with TRBJ1-6; no clear D. The V and J ends lost 4 bases and 9 bases respectively, with 14 bases between them. CDR1 and CDR2 (germline): SGHRS, YFSETQ. The CDR3 spans 14 residues. Written as DNA, the CDR3 is TGCGCCAGCAGCCCGCAGGAGGTCGGTTCACCCCTCCACTTT. Its protein is CASSPQEVGSPLHF.

The J gene is TRBJ1-4, the V gene TRBV7-9, with D unresolved. The CDR3 totals 12 residues. V was pared by 2 bases and J by 7 bases, with 5 bases between. The germline gives CDR1 SEHNR, CDR2 FQNEAQ (reference sequence). CDR3 in amino acids: CASSLKSEKLFF. CDR3 DNA sequence: TGTGCCAGCAGCTTAAAAAGTGAAAAACTGTTTTTT.

This clone came up a few times. The J gene is TRBJ1-2, the V gene TRBV7-9; TRBD1 aligns across 7 bases. Germline assignment: CDR1 SEHNR and CDR2 FQNEAQ (reference sequence). Germline trimming cut 5 bases from V and 3 bases from J; bases unmatched to any gene: 6. This CDR3 spans 14 amino acids. The CDR3 coding sequence is TGTGCCAGCAGCCCCGGGACAGCTTACTATGGCTACACCTTC. Translation: CASSPGTAYYGYTF.

A few counts support this clone. The V and J genes are TRBV29-1 and TRBJ2-5, with no clear D. The CDR3 runs 12 residues. Trimming pared 5 bases from V and 2 bases from J, leaving 9 bases between. The germline CDR1 and CDR2 sequences are SQVTM and ANQGSEA. The CDR3 DNA reads as TGCAGCGTTTGGCGGTATCAAGAGACCCAGTACTTC. Residues: CSVWRYQETQYF. The full variable domain, its missing parts supplied by reference TRBV29-1 and TRBJ2-5, is SAVISQKPSRDICQRGTSLTIQCQVDSQVTMMFWYRQQPGQSLTLIATANQGSEATYESGFVIDKFPISRPNLTFSTLTVSNMSPEDSSIYLCSVWRYQETQYFGPGTRLLVL.

This chain uses TRBV4-2 with TRBJ2-7; TRBD2 might be the D (6 bases). CDR3 size: 13 residues. CDR1 LGHNA and CDR2 YNFKEQ come from the germline V gene. V was clipped by 5 bases and J by 5 bases, with 13 bases between them. In DNA, the CDR3 is TGTGCCAGCAGCAAGAGCCGGGGGAACGAGCAGTACTTC. Protein sequence: CASSKSRGNEQYF.

The rearrangement joins TRBV7-9 to TRBJ2-7; 10 bases agree with TRBD1. V shed 3 bases and J 3 bases; nucleotides not matched to a gene: 2. Per the germline V gene, CDR1 is SEHNR and CDR2 is FQNEAQ (reference sequence). The CDR3 covers 14 residues. The CDR3 spells CASSFRDRGYEQYF. CDR3 bases: TGTGCCAGCAGCTTCCGGGACAGGGGCTACGAGCAGTACTTC.

The chain uses TRBV19 and TRBJ2-3, with 9 nucleotides matching TRBD1. This CDR3 region has 16 residues. V shed 3 bases, J shed 2 bases, and the junction held 6 bases outside the gene matches. Germline V gene sequence: CDR1 LNHDA, CDR2 SQIVND (reference sequence). CDR3 loop: CASSMAGTGSTDTQYF. The CDR3 nucleotides read TGTGCCAGTAGTATGGCCGGGACAGGGTCCACAGATACGCAGTATTTT.

This clone was detected once. This chain joins TRBV11-3 and TRBJ2-1; weak D call: TRBD2 (6 bases). From germline, CDR1 is SGHNT and CDR2 YENEEA. V dropped 5 bases and J dropped 9 bases, with 14 bases sitting between them. The CDR3 totals 13 residues. The CDR3 is CASSLISGVEQFF. CDR3 coding DNA: TGTGCCAGCAGCCTAATTAGCGGCGTTGAGCAGTTCTTC.

This clone appeared a single time. The chain combines TRBV15 with TRBJ1-2; no clear D. Deletions cut 2 bases from V and 1 base from J, with 20 bases between. Germline CDR1 LNHNV, CDR2 YYDKDF (reference sequence). This CDR3 comprises 18 residues. In DNA, the CDR3 is TGTGCCACCAGCAGATTGATCCGGGGAGTCGACGTTAACTATGGCTACACCTTC. Its protein product is CATSRLIRGVDVNYGYTF.

This chain links TRBV6-2 or TRBV6-3 with TRBJ2-4; 9 bases are shared with TRBD1. Germline V lookup: CDR1 MNHEY, CDR2 SVGEGT. The CDR3 sequence is 18 residues long. The junction had 11 bases not matched to a gene; V was cut back by 5 bases and J by 0 bases. CDR3: CASSPTGGMEVAKNIQYF. DNA for the CDR3: TGTGCCAGCAGTCCGACAGGGGGAATGGAGGTAGCCAAAAACATTCAGTACTTC.